These 10 T cell receptor beta chains were all obtained from the same sample, sequenced in a study of blood T cell repertoires in COVID-19 (dated by TCRdb to about 2020). The method was the immunoSEQ multiplex PCR assay. Drawn from immuneACCESS, this table holds only the in-frame rearrangements with V and J called that TCRdb kept. Clones are partly lost; checked studies trace under half to an unresolved V gene and leave the rest unexplained. Across this sample there are about 250,000 clones, with roughly 85% seen only once. Of the sample, 3% falls within the top ten clones. The material sequenced was peripheral blood. Receptors were obtained from a man aged 18-30 years with active or convalescent COVID-19.

The V call is TRBV3-1 (or the pseudogene TRBV3-2), the J call TRBJ2-1, with D perhaps TRBD2 (6 bases). From germline, CDR1 is LGHDT and CDR2 YNNKEL (reference sequence). V was pared by 3 bases and J by 7 bases, with 19 bases between. This CDR3 region has 16 residues. The CDR3 protein is CASSHPLGTSTNEQFF. The CDR3 nucleotides are TGTGCCAGCAGCCACCCCCTAGGGACTTCTACAAATGAGCAGTTCTTC.

CDR3 in DNA: TGTGCCAGCAGCTTATACCGTGGGGCCGATTCACCCCTCCACTTT. This encodes CASSLYRGADSPLHF. The V and J genes are TRBV7-2 and TRBJ1-6, with D possibly matching TRBD1 (5 bases). V was pared by 2 bases and J by 8 bases, with 13 bases between. The germline V gene has CDR1 SGHTA and CDR2 FQGNSA. The CDR3 is 15 residues long.

The V gene is TRBV5-1, the J gene TRBJ1-6; tentative D call: TRBD1 (6 bases). V shed 5 bases and J shed 7 bases, with 16 bases lying between them. This CDR3 is 15 amino acids long. In germline, CDR1 is SGHRS, CDR2 YFSETQ. CDR3 residues: CASSVRGSLNSPLHF. The CDR3 nucleotides read TGCGCCAGCAGTGTAAGGGGGAGCTTGAATTCACCCCTCCACTTT.

The chain combines TRBV19 with TRBJ2-5; 12 nucleotides align to TRBD2. Germline V gene sequence: CDR1 LNHDA, CDR2 SQIVND (reference sequence). The length of the CDR3 is 13 residues. The J segment lost 5 bases and the V segment lost 10 bases, leaving 5 bases of the junction unmatched. CDR3: CATASGGGETQYF. DNA of the CDR3: TGTGCCACCGCTAGCGGGGGGGGCGAGACCCAGTACTTC.

The chain links TRBV6-5 to TRBJ2-1; 9 nucleotides line up with TRBD2. In germline, CDR1 is MNHEY, CDR2 SVGAGI. V lost 0 bases and J lost 4; bases outside the gene matches: 1. The CDR3 totals 15 residues. The CDR3 DNA sequence: TGTGCCAGCAGTTACTCCAGCGGGGGGTACAATGAGCAGTTCTTC. Protein: CASSYSSGGYNEQFF.

The J gene is TRBJ1-3, the V gene TRBV7-9; 7 bases map to TRBD1. CDR1 and CDR2 (germline): SEHNR, FQNEAQ (reference sequence). Trimming at V came to 5 bases and at J to 5 bases, leaving 6 bases not matched to a gene. The CDR3 has 14 amino acids. The DNA of the CDR3 is TGTGCCAGCAGCCGAGGGGACAGCCGAAACACCATATATTTT. Its protein is CASSRGDSRNTIYF.

The chain employs TRBV10-3 and TRBJ1-2, with 10 nucleotides matching TRBD1. Germline lookup yields CDR1 ENHRY and CDR2 SYGVKD. V lost 10 bases to trimming and J lost 6 bases; unmatched junction nucleotides: 8. This CDR3 has 13 amino acids. The CDR3 loop is CATTGDRGDGYTF. The CDR3 DNA is TGTGCCACAACGGGGGACAGGGGAGATGGCTACACCTTC.

The chain carries TRBV5-4 and TRBJ2-5; TRBD2 aligns across 12 bases. There are 15 residues in the CDR3. Losses at the gene ends were 3 bases for V and 4 bases for J; bases not matched to a gene: 4. Germline V CDR1 and CDR2: SGHNT, YYREEE (reference sequence). As DNA, the CDR3 is TGTGCCAGCAGCTCCCCGGGACTAGCGGGAGAGACCCAGTACTTC. The encoded protein is CASSSPGLAGETQYF.

The chain uses TRBV7-3 and TRBJ1-1; D gene ambiguous. Germline CDR1 reads SGHTA; CDR2 reads FQGTGA. With 5 bases removed from V and 0 bases from J, the gap between germline ends came to 7 bases. The CDR3 has 13 residues. The CDR3 sequence: CASSLLMNTEAFF. For the CDR3, the DNA is TGTGCCAGCAGCCTATTAATGAACACTGAAGCTTTCTTT. The full variable domain, its missing parts supplied by reference TRBV7-3 and TRBJ1-1, is GAGVSQTPSNKVTEKGKYVELRCDPISGHTALYWYRQSLGQGPEFLIYFQGTGAADDSGLPNDRFFAVRPEGSVSTLKIQRTERGDSAVYLCASSLLMNTEAFFGQGTRLTVV.

The chain links TRBV19 to TRBJ1-5; the match to TRBD1 covers 8 bases. CDR3 length: 15 amino acids. Germline CDR1 LNHDA, CDR2 SQIVND (reference sequence). V was pared by 5 bases and J by 3 bases, with 6 bases of the junction left unmatched. CDR3 residues: CASSPDREDNQPQHF. In DNA form, the CDR3 reads TGTGCCAGTAGTCCGGACAGGGAGGACAATCAGCCCCAGCATTTT. The full variable domain, in which reference TRBV19 and TRBJ1-5 provide the parts outside the CDR3, is DGGITQSPKYLFRKEGQNVTLSCEQNLNHDAMYWYRQDPGQGLRLIYYSQIVNDFQKGDIAEGYSVSREKKESFPLTVTSAQKNPTAFYLCASSPDREDNQPQHFGDGTRLSIL.